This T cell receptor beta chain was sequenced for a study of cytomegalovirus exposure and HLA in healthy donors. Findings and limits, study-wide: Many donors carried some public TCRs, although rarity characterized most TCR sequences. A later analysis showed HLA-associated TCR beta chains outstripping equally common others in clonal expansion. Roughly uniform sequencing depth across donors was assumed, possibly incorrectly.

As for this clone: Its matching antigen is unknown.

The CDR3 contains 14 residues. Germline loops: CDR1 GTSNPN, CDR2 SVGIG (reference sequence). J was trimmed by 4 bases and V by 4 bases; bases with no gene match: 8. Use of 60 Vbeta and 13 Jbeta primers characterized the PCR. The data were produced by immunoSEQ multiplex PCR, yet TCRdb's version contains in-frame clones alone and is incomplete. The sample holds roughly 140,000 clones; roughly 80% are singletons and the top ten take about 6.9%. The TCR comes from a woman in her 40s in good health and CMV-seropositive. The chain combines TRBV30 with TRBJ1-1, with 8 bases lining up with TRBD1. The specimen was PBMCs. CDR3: CAWTTGGGGTEAFF. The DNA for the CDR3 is TGTGCCTGGACCACAGGGGGTGGCGGCACTGAAGCTTTCTTT. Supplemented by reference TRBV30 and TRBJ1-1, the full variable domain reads SQTIHQWPATLVQPVGSPLSLECTVEGTSNPNLYWYRQAAGRGLQLLFYSVGIGQISSEVPQNLSASRPQDRQFILSSKKLLLSDSGFYLCAWTTGGGGTEAFFGQGTRLTVV.